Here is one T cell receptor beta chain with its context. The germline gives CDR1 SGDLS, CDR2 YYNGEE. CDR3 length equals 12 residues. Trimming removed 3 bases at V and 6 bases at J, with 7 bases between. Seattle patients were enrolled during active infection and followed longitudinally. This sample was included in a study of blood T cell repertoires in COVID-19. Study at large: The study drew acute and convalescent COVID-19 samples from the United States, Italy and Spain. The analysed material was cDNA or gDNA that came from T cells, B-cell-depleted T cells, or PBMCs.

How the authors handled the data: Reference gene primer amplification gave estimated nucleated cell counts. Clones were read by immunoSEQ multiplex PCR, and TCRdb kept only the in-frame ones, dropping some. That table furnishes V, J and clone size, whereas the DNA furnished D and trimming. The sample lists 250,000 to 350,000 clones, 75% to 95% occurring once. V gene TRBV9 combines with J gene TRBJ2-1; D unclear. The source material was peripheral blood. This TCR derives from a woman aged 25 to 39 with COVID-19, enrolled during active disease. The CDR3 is CASSAQRNEQFF. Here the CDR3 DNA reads TGTGCCAGCAGCGCGCAGCGCAATGAGCAGTTCTTC.